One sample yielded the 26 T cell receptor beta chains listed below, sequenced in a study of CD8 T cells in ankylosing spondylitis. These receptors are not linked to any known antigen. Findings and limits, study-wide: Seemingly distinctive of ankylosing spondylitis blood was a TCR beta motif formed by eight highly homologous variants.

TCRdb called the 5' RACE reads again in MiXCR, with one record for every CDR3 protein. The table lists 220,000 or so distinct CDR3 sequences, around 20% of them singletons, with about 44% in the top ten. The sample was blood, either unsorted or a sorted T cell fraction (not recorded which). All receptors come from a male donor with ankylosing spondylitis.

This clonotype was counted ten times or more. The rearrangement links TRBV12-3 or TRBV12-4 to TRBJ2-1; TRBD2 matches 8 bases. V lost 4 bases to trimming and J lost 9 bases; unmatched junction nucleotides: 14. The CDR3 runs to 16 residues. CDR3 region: CASSSYETGGGIEQFF. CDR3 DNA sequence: TGTGCCAGCAGTTCCTACGAAACCGGGGGGGGTATTGAGCAGTTCTTC.

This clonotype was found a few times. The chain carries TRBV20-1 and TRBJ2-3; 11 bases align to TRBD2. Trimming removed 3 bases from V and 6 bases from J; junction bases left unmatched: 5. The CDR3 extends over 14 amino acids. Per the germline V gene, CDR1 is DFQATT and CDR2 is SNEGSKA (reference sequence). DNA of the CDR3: TGCAGTGCTAGGGTTAGCGGGGGGGCTGATACGCAGTATTTT. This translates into CSARVSGGADTQYF.

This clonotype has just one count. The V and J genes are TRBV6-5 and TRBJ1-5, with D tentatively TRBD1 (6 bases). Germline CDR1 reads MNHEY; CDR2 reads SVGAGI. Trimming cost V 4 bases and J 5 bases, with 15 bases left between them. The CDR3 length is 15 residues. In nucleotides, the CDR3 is TGTGCCAGCAGTTCCACCCAGGGGCCGGATCAGCCCCAGCATTTT. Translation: CASSSTQGPDQPQHF.

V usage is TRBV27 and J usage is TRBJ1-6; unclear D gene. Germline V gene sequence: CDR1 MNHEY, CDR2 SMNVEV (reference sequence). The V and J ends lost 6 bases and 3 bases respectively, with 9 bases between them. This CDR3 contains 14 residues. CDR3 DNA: TGTGCCAGCAGGGTAGACAACTATAATTCACCCCTCCACTTT. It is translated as CASRVDNYNSPLHF.

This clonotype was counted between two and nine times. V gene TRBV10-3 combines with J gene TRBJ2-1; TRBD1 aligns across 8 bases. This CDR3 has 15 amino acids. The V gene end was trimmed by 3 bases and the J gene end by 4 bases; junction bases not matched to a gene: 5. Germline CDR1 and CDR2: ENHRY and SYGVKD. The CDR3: CAISDRGTGYNEQFF. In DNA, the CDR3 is TGTGCCATCAGTGATAGGGGGACAGGTTACAATGAGCAGTTCTTC.

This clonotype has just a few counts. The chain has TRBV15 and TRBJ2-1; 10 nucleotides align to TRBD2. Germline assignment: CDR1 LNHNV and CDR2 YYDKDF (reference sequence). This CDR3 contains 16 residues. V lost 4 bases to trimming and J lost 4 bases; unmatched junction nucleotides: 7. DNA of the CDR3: TGTGCCACCAGCACCCTAGCGGGAGACCCTTACAATGAGCAGTTCTTC. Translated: CATSTLAGDPYNEQFF.

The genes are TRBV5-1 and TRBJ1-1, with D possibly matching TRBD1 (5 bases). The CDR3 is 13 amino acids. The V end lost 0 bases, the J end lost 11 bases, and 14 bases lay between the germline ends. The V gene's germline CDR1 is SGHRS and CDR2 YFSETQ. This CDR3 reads CASSLEGSFGAFF. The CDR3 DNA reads TGCGCCAGCAGCTTGGAGGGGAGTTTTGGGGCTTTCTTT.

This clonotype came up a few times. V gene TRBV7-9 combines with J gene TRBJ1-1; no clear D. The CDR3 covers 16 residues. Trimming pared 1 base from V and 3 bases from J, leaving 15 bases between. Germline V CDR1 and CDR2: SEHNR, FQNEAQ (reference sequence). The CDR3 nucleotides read TGTGCCAGCAGCTTAGGGTGGGGTCGGGAGGACACTGAAGCTTTCTTT. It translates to CASSLGWGREDTEAFF.

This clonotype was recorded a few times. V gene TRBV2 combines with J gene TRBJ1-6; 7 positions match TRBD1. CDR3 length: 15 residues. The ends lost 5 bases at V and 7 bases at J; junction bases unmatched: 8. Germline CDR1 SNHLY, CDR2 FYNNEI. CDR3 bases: TGTGCCAGCAGTTCCAGCACAGGGGTCAATTCACCCCTCCACTTT. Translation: CASSSSTGVNSPLHF.

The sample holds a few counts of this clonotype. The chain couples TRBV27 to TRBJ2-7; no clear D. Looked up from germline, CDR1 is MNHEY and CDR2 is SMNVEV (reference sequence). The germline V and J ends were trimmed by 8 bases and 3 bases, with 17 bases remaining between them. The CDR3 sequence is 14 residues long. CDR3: CASSETKQRYEQYF. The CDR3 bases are TGTGCCAGCTCAGAGACGAAACAGCGCTACGAGCAGTACTTC.

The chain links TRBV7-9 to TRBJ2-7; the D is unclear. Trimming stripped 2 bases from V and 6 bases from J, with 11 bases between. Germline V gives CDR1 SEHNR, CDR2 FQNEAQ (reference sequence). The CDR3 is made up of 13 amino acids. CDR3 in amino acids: CASSLSQELEQYF. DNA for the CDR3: TGTGCCAGCAGCTTAAGCCAGGAGCTCGAGCAGTACTTC. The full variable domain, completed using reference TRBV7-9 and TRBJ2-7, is DTGVSQNPRHKITKRGQNVTFRCDPISEHNRLYWYRQTLGQGPEFLTYFQNEAQLEKSRLLSDRFSAERPKGSFSTLEIQRTEQGDSAMYLCASSLSQELEQYFGPGTRLTVT.

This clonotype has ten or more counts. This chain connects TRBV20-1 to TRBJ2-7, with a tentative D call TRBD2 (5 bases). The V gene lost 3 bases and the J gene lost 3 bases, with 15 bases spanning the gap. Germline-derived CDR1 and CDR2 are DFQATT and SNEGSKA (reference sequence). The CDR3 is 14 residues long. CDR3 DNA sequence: TGCAGTGCTAGTTCTGGAGCGGAGTTCTACGAGCAGTACTTC. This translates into CSASSGAEFYEQYF.

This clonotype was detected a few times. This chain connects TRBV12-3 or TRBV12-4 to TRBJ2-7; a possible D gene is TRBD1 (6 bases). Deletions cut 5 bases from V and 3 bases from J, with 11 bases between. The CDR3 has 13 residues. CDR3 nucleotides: TGTGCCAGCAGTCCCGGGACAATCTACGAGCAGTACTTC. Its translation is CASSPGTIYEQYF.

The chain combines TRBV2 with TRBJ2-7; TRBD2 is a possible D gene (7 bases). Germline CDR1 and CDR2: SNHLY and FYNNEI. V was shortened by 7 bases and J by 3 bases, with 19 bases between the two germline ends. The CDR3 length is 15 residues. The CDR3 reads CASKGGTTLDYEQYF. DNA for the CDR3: TGTGCCAGCAAGGGGGGGACTACATTGGACTACGAGCAGTACTTC.

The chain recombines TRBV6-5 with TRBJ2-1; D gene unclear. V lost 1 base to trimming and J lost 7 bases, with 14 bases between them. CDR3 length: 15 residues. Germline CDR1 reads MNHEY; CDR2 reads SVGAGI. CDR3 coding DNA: TGTGCCAGCAGTTACTTTGACGCACCGCGGAATGAGCAGTTCTTC. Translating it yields CASSYFDAPRNEQFF.

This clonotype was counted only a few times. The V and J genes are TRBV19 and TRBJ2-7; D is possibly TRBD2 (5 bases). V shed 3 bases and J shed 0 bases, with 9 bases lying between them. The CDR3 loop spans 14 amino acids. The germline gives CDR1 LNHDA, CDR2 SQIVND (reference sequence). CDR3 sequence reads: CASSIGESSYEQYF. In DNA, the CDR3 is TGTGCCAGTAGTATTGGGGAGAGCTCCTACGAGCAGTACTTC.

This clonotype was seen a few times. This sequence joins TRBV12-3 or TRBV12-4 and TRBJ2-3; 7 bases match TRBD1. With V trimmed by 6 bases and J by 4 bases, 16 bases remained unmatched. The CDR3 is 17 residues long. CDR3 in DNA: TGTGCCAGCAGCCGGGGCACAGGGGACGACTATCCAGATACGCAGTATTTT. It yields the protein CASSRGTGDDYPDTQYF.

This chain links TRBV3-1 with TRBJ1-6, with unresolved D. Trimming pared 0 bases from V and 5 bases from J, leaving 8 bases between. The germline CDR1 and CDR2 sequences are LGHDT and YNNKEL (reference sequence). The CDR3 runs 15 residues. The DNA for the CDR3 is TGTGCCAGCAGCCAAGATGTGGCTCATAATTCACCCCTCCACTTT. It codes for CASSQDVAHNSPLHF.

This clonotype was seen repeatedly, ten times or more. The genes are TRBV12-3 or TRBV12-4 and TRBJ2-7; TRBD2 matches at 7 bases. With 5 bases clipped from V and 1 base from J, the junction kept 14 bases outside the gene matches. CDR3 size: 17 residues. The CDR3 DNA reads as TGTGCCAGCAGTCGTCTGGGGGGAGCGGGAATATCCTACGAGCAGTACTTC. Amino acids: CASSRLGGAGISYEQYF.

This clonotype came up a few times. The CDR3 bases are TGTGCCAGCCCTTTTAGGTACGTGGGGGAAAAACTGTTTTTT. Residues: CASPFRYVGEKLFF. The chain carries TRBV25-1 and TRBJ1-4; D is unclear. CDR3 length: 14 amino acids. CDR1 is MGHDK and CDR2 is SYGVNS in the germline V gene. Trimming stripped 8 bases from V and 8 bases from J, with 18 bases between.

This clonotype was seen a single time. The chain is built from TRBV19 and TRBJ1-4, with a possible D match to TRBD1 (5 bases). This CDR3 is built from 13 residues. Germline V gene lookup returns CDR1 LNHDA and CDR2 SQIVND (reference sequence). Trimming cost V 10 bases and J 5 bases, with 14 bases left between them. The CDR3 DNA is TGTGCCACCCTCGGGACGGGAAATGAAAAACTGTTTTTT. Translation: CATLGTGNEKLFF.

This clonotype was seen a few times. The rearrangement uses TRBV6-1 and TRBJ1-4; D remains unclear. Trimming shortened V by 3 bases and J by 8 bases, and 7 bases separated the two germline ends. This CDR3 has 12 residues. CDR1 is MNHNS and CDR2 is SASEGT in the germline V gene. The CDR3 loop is CASSDWLEKLFF. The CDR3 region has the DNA TGTGCCAGCAGTGATTGGCTGGAAAAACTGTTTTTT.

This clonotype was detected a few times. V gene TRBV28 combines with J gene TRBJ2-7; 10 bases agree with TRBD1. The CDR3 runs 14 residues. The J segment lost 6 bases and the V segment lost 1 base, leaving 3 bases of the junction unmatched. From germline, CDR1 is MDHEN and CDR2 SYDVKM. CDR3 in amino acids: CASSLSGQGFEQYF. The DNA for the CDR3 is TGTGCCAGCAGTTTATCGGGACAGGGGTTCGAGCAGTACTTC.

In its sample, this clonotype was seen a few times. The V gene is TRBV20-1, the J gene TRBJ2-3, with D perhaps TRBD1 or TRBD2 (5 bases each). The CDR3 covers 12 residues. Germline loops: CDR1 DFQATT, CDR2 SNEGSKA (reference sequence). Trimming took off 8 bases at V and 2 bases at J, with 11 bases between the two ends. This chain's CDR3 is CSSRDHTDTQYF. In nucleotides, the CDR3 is TGCAGTTCCCGGGACCACACAGATACGCAGTATTTT.

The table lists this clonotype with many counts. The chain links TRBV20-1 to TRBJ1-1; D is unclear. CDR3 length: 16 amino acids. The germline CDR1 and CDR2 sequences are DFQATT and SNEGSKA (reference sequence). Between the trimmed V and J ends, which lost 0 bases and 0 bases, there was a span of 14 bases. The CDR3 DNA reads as TGCAGTGCTAGAGACTTGGACCTCCCAATGAACACTGAAGCTTTCTTT. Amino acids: CSARDLDLPMNTEAFF.

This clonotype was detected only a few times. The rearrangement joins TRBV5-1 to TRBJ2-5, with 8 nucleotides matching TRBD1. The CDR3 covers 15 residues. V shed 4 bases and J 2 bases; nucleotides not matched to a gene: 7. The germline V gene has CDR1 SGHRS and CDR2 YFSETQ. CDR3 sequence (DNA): TGCGCCAGCAGCACCGGGACAGGCCCGCAAGAGACCCAGTACTTC. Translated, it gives CASSTGTGPQETQYF.